Described below is a single TCR beta chain sequence and its context. This clonotype was counted between two and nine times. Within one base of it there is no much larger clone, and no base qualities were kept. The germline V gene (reference sequence) yields LNHDA for CDR1 and SQIVND for CDR2. V and J are truncated by 4 bases and 2 bases respectively, leaving an intervening sequence of 12 bases. The CDR3 covers 15 residues, taking in both the cysteine and the phenylalanine. This entry keeps only the CDR3 DNA: 45 bases, framed from base 1. This specimen belongs to a study of T cells during gluten challenge in celiac disease (dated by TCRdb to about 2017). For the study in its entirety: Paired single-cell TCR sequencing was done for roughly 7 challenge participants who showed a significant increase in HLA-DQ:gluten tetramer-binding T cells. Blood was collected at baseline, day 6 and day 14 of the challenge, whereas duodenal biopsies were collected at baseline and day 14. Single-cell libraries were sequenced paired-end 250 bp and bulk libraries paired-end 300 bp on the Illumina MiSeq. Paper-wide results and their limitations: Clonal expansion rose on day 6, as shown by reduced sample-corrected Shannon diversity of circulating gluten-specific T cells. Circulating gluten-specific T cells peaked on day 6, and the day-6 repertoire appeared to consist largely of expanded preexisting memory clonotypes. Across six or seven patients, about 12-44% of single-cell TCR-alpha/beta clonotypes at the latest time point were also found at baseline, with roughly 52-56% being obtained from bulk data.

Library generation was performed with single-cell sequencing. The instrument was an Illumina MiSeq. Three nested PCRs using multiplexed primers that cover all TRA and TRB V genes were used to amplify paired single-cell TCR-alpha and TCR-beta sequences. In the paper's pipeline: Selected pRESTO steps were used for read preprocessing, and IMGT/HighV-QUEST was used to assign V, D, J genes and CDR3 junctions. Single cells were kept only if valid singletons with at most three chains, each supported by 100 or more reads. A clonotype was defined by identical paired TCR-alpha/beta nucleotide sequences, and sharing of only 0.15% to 0.2% between patients indicated that cross-contamination was negligible. In samples containing more than 20 cells, repertoire diversity was estimated using a Shannon index corrected for undersampling. Through fastp at Q25 and MiXCR, TCRdb rebuilt clones from the public reads, retaining in-frame beta chains. For every CDR3 protein sequence, its rows merge into one entry that carries the most common genes and DNA. In this record, the V and J calls reflect TCRdb's handling and not the investigators' own analysis. This sample is represented by 150 to 200 distinct CDR3 sequences; around 50% of them were singletons. The ten most abundant clones make up 50% to 60% of the sample.

To study recall of gluten-specific T cells, treated celiac disease patients who were on a gluten-free diet went through a 14-day oral dietary gluten challenge. For lamina propria, live cells were gated as tetramer-binding CD3+ CD8- CD4+ T cells, with CD11c, CD14, CD15, CD19 and CD56 cells excluded. Sorting was done on an Aria II cell sorter as single cells, plus in bulk whenever tetramer-positive cells were relatively numerous. At baseline and again on day 14, roughly 8 duodenal biopsies were taken from each challenged patient. To produce cryopreserved lamina propria cell suspensions, biopsies were stripped of epithelium with EDTA, digested with collagenase, homogenized and filtered. Before tetramer-binding CD4+ T cells were sorted, thawed cells were stained with a pool of PE-conjugated HLA-DQ:gluten tetramers that present immunodominant gluten epitopes.

This sequence was found in a female donor with celiac disease. The sequenced sample was gluten-specific CD4+ T cells sorted from the duodenum using tetramers, obtained at baseline or on day 14 of gluten challenge (not recorded which). The sequence links TRBV19 to TRBJ1-5; too little of a D gene remains to name it. The CDR3 sequence is CASSSSGIGNQPQHF. The DNA is as follows: TGTGCCAGTAGTAGTTCGGGGATAGGCAATCAGCCCCAGCATTTT.